One and the same sample provided the 4 T cell receptor beta chains below, sequenced in a study of blood T cell repertoires in COVID-19. Measured with immunoSEQ multiplex PCR; TCRdb has only the in-frame clones, and not every one. This sample yields approximately 210,000 clones, of which 80% are seen a single time; about 4.5% belongs to the top ten. Source material: PBMCs or T cells enriched from blood (not recorded which). The receptor source for this set is a man aged 25 to 45 with acute COVID-19.

This chain joins TRBV19 and TRBJ1-4; 8 positions match TRBD1. Germline V gives CDR1 LNHDA, CDR2 SQIVND (reference sequence). Unmatched junction bases numbered 8, after V lost 11 bases and J lost 3 bases. The CDR3 covers 14 residues. DNA for the CDR3: TGTGCCGTACAAGGGACAGGAGCTAATGAAAAACTGTTTTTT. As protein: CAVQGTGANEKLFF.

The V gene is TRBV29-1, the J gene TRBJ1-1, with D tentatively TRBD1 (5 bases). This CDR3 has 12 residues. CDR1 is SQVTM and CDR2 is ANQGSEA in the germline V gene. Trimming removed 6 bases at V and 4 bases at J, with 12 bases between. In nucleotides, the CDR3 is TGCAGCGTACGCAGGGAGGGCACTGAAGCTTTCTTT. Protein: CSVRREGTEAFF.

The chain is built from TRBV10-1 and TRBJ2-2; D gene unclear. V dropped 2 bases and J dropped 7 bases, with 8 bases sitting between them. This CDR3 has 13 residues. CDR1 WNHNN and CDR2 SYGVQD come from the germline V gene (reference sequence). This CDR3 is CASSEPLVGELFF. CDR3 nucleotides: TGCGCCAGCAGTGAGCCGCTAGTCGGGGAGCTGTTTTTT.

The chain is built from TRBV9 and TRBJ2-2, with TRBD2 identical over 7 bases. Germline CDR1 and CDR2: SGDLS and YYNGEE. With V trimmed by 0 bases and J by 7 bases, 6 bases remained unmatched. The CDR3 has 15 amino acids. CDR3 in amino acids: CASSVGGGGGGELFF. The CDR3 region has the DNA TGTGCCAGCAGCGTAGGAGGCGGGGGTGGCGGGGAGCTGTTTTTT.